One and the same sample provided the 30 T cell receptor beta chains below, sequenced in a study of metastatic and nonmetastatic thyroid tumors. Patients were all untreated before their thyroid surgery. TCRdb redid the clone calls on the PCR reads using MiXCR. The data hold some 20,000 clones, with about a third observed a single time. Sequencing input: tumor tissue. These receptor sequences come from a female donor with papillary thyroid cancer or a benign thyroid nodule (not recorded which). Some clones in this sample may be carry-over from other donors' samples.

This clone was counted only a few times. The V and J genes are TRBV24-1 and TRBJ2-3, with 9 bases fitting TRBD1. CDR1 and CDR2 (germline): KGHDR, SFDVKD. This CDR3 region has 15 residues. The V gene end was trimmed by 5 bases and the J gene end by 5 bases; junction bases not matched to a gene: 7. In DNA, the CDR3 is TGTGCCACCAGTGGCCCGGGACAGGGAAAAGATACGCAGTATTTT. It is translated as CATSGPGQGKDTQYF.

The rearrangement links TRBV11-2 to TRBJ2-7; no clear D gene. The CDR3 has 14 residues. Germline assignment: CDR1 SGHAT and CDR2 FQNNGV. The V gene lost 3 bases and the J gene lost 4 bases, with 13 bases spanning the gap. The CDR3 protein is CASSFRQDGYEQYF. Here the CDR3 DNA reads TGTGCCAGCAGCTTTCGGCAGGACGGTTACGAGCAGTACTTC.

The rearrangement uses TRBV6-4 and TRBJ2-7, with 13 positions matching TRBD2. V lost 3 bases to trimming and J lost 6 bases; unmatched junction nucleotides: 14. The CDR3 is 18 residues long. Germline CDR1 is MRHNA and CDR2 is SNTAGT. CDR3 DNA sequence: TGTGCCAGCAGTGAACTAGCGGGGGGGCAAAGATACGAGTCCGAGCAGTACTTC. Residues: CASSELAGGQRYESEQYF.

This clone occurred a few times. The V call is TRBV7-2, the J call TRBJ2-5; D is unresolved. The V end lost 7 bases, the J end lost 3 bases, and 6 bases lay between the germline ends. CDR3 length equals 11 residues. Germline CDR1 reads SGHTA; CDR2 reads FQGNSA. In nucleotides, the CDR3 is TGTGCCAGCACCGCCGAAGAGACCCAGTACTTC. Translation: CASTAEETQYF. Drawing the rest from reference TRBV7-2 and TRBJ2-5, the complete variable domain is GAGVSQSPSNKVTEKGKDVELRCDPISGHTALYWYRQSLGQGLEFLIYFQGNSAPDKSGLPSDRFSAERTGGSVSTLTIQRTQQEDSAVYLCASTAEETQYFGPGTRLLVL.

The chain uses TRBV20-1 and TRBJ1-2; the D is unclear. The V end was cut by 3 bases, the J end by 0 bases, with 11 bases between. The CDR3 covers 14 residues. Germline CDR1 and CDR2: DFQATT and SNEGSKA (reference sequence). The CDR3 here is CSASGIAANYGYTF. The CDR3 DNA sequence: TGCAGTGCTAGCGGTATCGCGGCTAACTATGGCTACACCTTC.

CDR3 nucleotides: TGTGCCAGCAGACGAACAGGGAGCGGCACTGAAGCTTTCTTT. Translated: CASRRTGSGTEAFF. The J gene is TRBJ1-1, the V gene TRBV12-3 or TRBV12-4, with a weak D call TRBD1 (6 bases). The CDR3 has 14 amino acids. Trimming cost V 6 bases and J 4 bases, with 15 bases left between them.

This clone was counted only a few times. The chain joins TRBV27 to TRBJ2-7, with D perhaps TRBD1 (5 bases). CDR1 is MNHEY and CDR2 is SMNVEV in the germline V gene (reference sequence). The V end lost 3 bases, the J end lost 0 bases, and 9 bases lay between the germline ends. The CDR3 has 14 residues. The CDR3 nucleotides read TGTGCCAGCAGTTTGCAGGGCCTCTCCTACGAGCAGTACTTC. It codes for CASSLQGLSYEQYF.

This clone was detected a few times. A junction end diverges from the germline sequence, so it may reflect a read error. The chain carries TRBV6-5 and TRBJ1-1; a weak D match, TRBD1 (6 bases). The germline CDR1 and CDR2 sequences are MNHEY and SVGAGI. The CDR3 spans 15 residues. Here the CDR3 DNA reads TGTGCCAGCAGTGACTCCCCGGACAGGAACACTGAAGCTTTCTTT. It is translated as CASSDSPDRNTEAFF.

This clone was detected only a few times. V usage is TRBV6-1 and J usage is TRBJ2-3, with D possibly being TRBD1 (5 bases). CDR1 is MNHNS and CDR2 is SASEGT in the germline V gene. The V end was cut by 6 bases, the J end by 2 bases, with 15 bases between. This CDR3 contains 15 residues. CDR3 sequence: CASSENLGPTDTQYF. In DNA form, the CDR3 reads TGTGCCAGCAGCGAAAATCTGGGGCCCACAGATACGCAGTATTTT.

There are a few counts of this clone. The J gene is TRBJ2-3, the V gene TRBV6-6; D call uncertain. From germline, CDR1 is MNHNY and CDR2 SVGAGI (reference sequence). The CDR3 is 17 residues long. The germline V and J ends were trimmed by 5 bases and 1 base, with 19 bases remaining between them. The CDR3 bases are TGTGCCAGCAGTCCCCCCGATGGGCGGACCGGCACAGATACGCAGTATTTT. Protein: CASSPPDGRTGTDTQYF.

The chain couples TRBV6-2 or TRBV6-3 to TRBJ2-6; D unclear. The CDR3 consists of 15 residues. The germline V gene encodes CDR1 MNHEY and CDR2 SVGEGT. Trimming removed 8 bases at V and 3 bases at J, with 14 bases between. CDR3 DNA sequence: TGTGCCAGCCACCTAAGTGCTGGTGGGGCCAACGTCCTGACTTTC. Translation: CASHLSAGGANVLTF.

The chain combines TRBV4-1 with TRBJ1-2, with 11 bases identical to TRBD1. Unmatched junction bases numbered 4, after V lost 3 bases and J lost 4 bases. CDR1 MGHRA and CDR2 YSYEKL come from the germline V gene. The CDR3 has 15 residues. CDR3 in amino acids: CASSHPDRGPYGYTF. The CDR3 bases are TGCGCCAGCAGCCACCCGGACAGGGGGCCCTATGGCTACACCTTC.

This clone has only a few counts. V usage is TRBV12-3 or TRBV12-4 and J usage is TRBJ1-1; D ambiguous. Trimming removed 7 bases at V and 5 bases at J, with 17 bases between. CDR3 length: 14 residues. CDR3: CASKREQTGTEAFF. The DNA for the CDR3 is TGTGCCAGCAAAAGGGAACAGACGGGGACTGAAGCTTTCTTT.

The genes are TRBV12-3 or TRBV12-4 and TRBJ1-1; D gene ambiguous. CDR3 size: 15 residues. V was pared by 1 base and J by 8 bases, with 17 bases between. The CDR3 spells CASSLDSRFATEAFF. Here the CDR3 DNA reads TGTGCCAGCAGTTTAGATTCGAGGTTTGCCACCGAAGCTTTCTTT.

This clone was recorded a few times. The chain combines TRBV6-1 with TRBJ2-3, with 8 nucleotides matching TRBD1. The CDR3 sequence is 15 residues long. Looked up from germline, CDR1 is MNHNS and CDR2 is SASEGT. V was clipped by 3 bases and J by 4 bases; unmatched bases: 6. CDR3 protein: CASSDGQGDADTQYF. CDR3 nucleotides: TGTGCCAGCAGTGACGGACAGGGTGATGCAGATACGCAGTATTTT.

In this sample, this clone turned up a few times. The chain is built from TRBV28 and TRBJ2-3; tentatively, D is TRBD2 (5 bases). CDR1 and CDR2 from the germline V gene are MDHEN and SYDVKM. The CDR3 loop spans 12 amino acids. Trimming cost V 5 bases and J 3 bases, with 6 bases left between them. CDR3 sequence (DNA): TGTGCCAGCAGTCGGAGGACAGATACGCAGTATTTT. Translation gives CASSRRTDTQYF.

V gene TRBV7-6 combines with J gene TRBJ2-2; possible D gene TRBD1, 5 bases. Trimming shortened V by 2 bases and J by 0 bases, and 13 bases separated the two germline ends. The CDR3 covers 17 residues. Germline V gives CDR1 SGHVS, CDR2 FNYEAQ. For the CDR3, the DNA is TGTGCCAGCAGCTTAACCCAACAGGTCCCGAACACCGGGGAGCTGTTTTTT. Translation gives CASSLTQQVPNTGELFF. The full variable domain, rest sourced from reference TRBV7-6 and TRBJ2-2, is GAGVSQSPRYKVTKRGQDVALRCDPISGHVSLYWYRQALGQGPEFLTYFNYEAQQDKSGLPNDRFSAERPEGSISTLTIQRTEQRDSAMYRCASSLTQQVPNTGELFFGEGSRLTVL.

The rearrangement joins TRBV11-2 to TRBJ2-1, with no clear D. V lost 2 bases, J lost 3 bases, and 14 bases lay in between. Germline V lookup: CDR1 SGHAT, CDR2 FQNNGV. This CDR3 has 16 amino acids. CDR3 region: CASSLYSTEVYNEQFF. DNA for the CDR3: TGTGCCAGCAGCTTATATAGCACAGAAGTCTACAATGAGCAGTTCTTC. Using reference TRBV11-2 and TRBJ2-1 for the parts outside the CDR3, the full variable domain is EAGVAQSPRYKIIEKRQSVAFWCNPISGHATLYWYQQILGQGPKLLIQFQNNGVVDDSQLPKDRFSAERLKGVDSTLKIQPAKLEDSAVYLCASSLYSTEVYNEQFFGPGTRLTVL.

This clone was seen a handful of times. The chain combines TRBV6-1 with TRBJ2-7, with 11 bases lining up with TRBD2. The J segment lost 9 bases and the V segment lost 3 bases, leaving 7 bases of the junction unmatched. Germline V gene lookup returns CDR1 MNHNS and CDR2 SASEGT. The CDR3 runs to 14 residues. Here the CDR3 reads CASSEHSLAGVQYF. The DNA of the CDR3 is TGTGCCAGCAGTGAGCACTCACTAGCGGGAGTGCAGTACTTC.

The rearrangement joins TRBV6-2 or TRBV6-3 to TRBJ2-1; 12 bases are a match to TRBD2. The CDR3 spans 19 residues. Germline V CDR1 and CDR2: MNHEY, SVGEGT. J was trimmed by 7 bases and V by 1 base; bases with no gene match: 14. CDR3 loop: CASSYLARLAGVSENEQFF. The DNA of the CDR3 is TGTGCCAGCAGTTACTTAGCTAGACTAGCGGGAGTTTCGGAGAATGAGCAGTTCTTC.

The sample holds a few counts of this clone. The rearrangement uses TRBV28 and TRBJ1-6; 10 nucleotides line up with TRBD1. V was clipped by 2 bases and J by 9 bases; unmatched bases: 4. This CDR3 comprises 15 residues. Germline assignment: CDR1 MDHEN and CDR2 SYDVKM. The CDR3 loop is CASSLRTGGGSPLHF. The CDR3 coding sequence is TGTGCCAGCAGTTTAAGGACAGGGGGGGGTTCACCCCTCCACTTT.

Only a few counts were recorded for this clone. V usage is TRBV19 and J usage is TRBJ1-1, with no clear D. The V gene's germline CDR1 is LNHDA and CDR2 SQIVND (reference sequence). V was cut by 6 bases and J by 1 base, with 9 bases left in between. The CDR3 is made up of 13 amino acids. CDR3 loop: CASSAAPNTEAFF. CDR3 nucleotides: TGTGCCAGTAGCGCGGCCCCGAACACTGAAGCTTTCTTT.

This clone was recorded a few times. The gene calls are TRBV28 and TRBJ1-4; D is ambiguous. This CDR3 is built from 16 residues. The germline V gene has CDR1 MDHEN and CDR2 SYDVKM. V lost 1 base to trimming and J lost 3 bases, with 12 bases between them. CDR3 bases: TGTGCCAGCAGTTTATTTATAGGAGCGGCTAATGAAAAACTGTTTTTT. Translation: CASSLFIGAANEKLFF.

CDR3: CASSLVRGVGNTIYF. The DNA of the CDR3 is TGTGCCAGCAGCTTAGTCAGGGGAGTTGGAAACACCATATATTTT. The chain carries TRBV7-2 and TRBJ1-3; maybe TRBD1 (6 bases). This CDR3 has 15 residues. V was clipped by 1 base and J by 3 bases, with 10 bases between them. Per germline, CDR1 SGHTA and CDR2 FQGNSA.

This chain uses TRBV19 with TRBJ1-3; D is undetermined. CDR3 length: 12 amino acids. The germline V gene has CDR1 LNHDA and CDR2 SQIVND (reference sequence). V shed 5 bases and J shed 1 base, with 3 bases lying between them. CDR3 region: CASSPSGNTIYF. CDR3 bases: TGTGCCAGTAGTCCTTCTGGAAACACCATATATTTT.

The V and J genes are TRBV27 and TRBJ1-1, with no clear D. Trimming shortened V by 2 bases and J by 1 base, and 11 bases separated the two germline ends. Germline loops: CDR1 MNHEY, CDR2 SMNVEV (reference sequence). The CDR3 is made up of 15 amino acids. CDR3 in amino acids: CASSLRGLGNTEAFF. Here the CDR3 DNA reads TGTGCCAGCAGTTTACGTGGCCTGGGGAACACTGAAGCTTTCTTT.

The genes are TRBV5-1 and TRBJ1-2; 12 bases are a match to TRBD1. The germline V gene has CDR1 SGHRS and CDR2 YFSETQ. This CDR3 has 14 amino acids. V dropped 7 bases and J dropped 8; count of bases not matched to a gene: 9. The CDR3 loop reads CASRRDRGPRGYTF. The CDR3 DNA reads TGCGCCAGCCGTCGGGACAGGGGGCCTAGGGGCTACACCTTC.

The chain is built from TRBV20-1 and TRBJ2-7; 7 bases are shared with TRBD2. The CDR3 has 12 amino acids. Losses at the gene ends were 5 bases for V and 4 bases for J; bases not matched to a gene: 5. In germline, CDR1 is DFQATT, CDR2 SNEGSKA (reference sequence). The CDR3 is CSAGREAYEQYF. CDR3 nucleotide sequence: TGCAGTGCTGGGAGGGAGGCGTACGAGCAGTACTTC.

As for this clone: An end of the junction does not agree with germline; a read error may underlie this. The chain recombines TRBV9 with TRBJ2-3, with TRBD1 identical over 9 bases. CDR1 and CDR2 from the germline V gene are SGDLS and YYNGEE. The CDR3 is 16 residues long. CDR3 sequence (DNA): TGTGCCAGCAGCGGAAACCCGGGACAGGGCACTGATACGCAGTATTTT. Translation: CASSGNPGQGTDTQYF. Looking up the rest from reference TRBV9 and TRBJ2-3 gives the full variable domain: DSGVTQTPKHLITATGQRVTLRCSPRSGDLSVYWYQQSLDQGLQFLIQYYNGEERAKGNILERFSAQQFPDLHSELNLSSLELGDSALYFCASSGNPGQGTDTQYFGPGTRLTVL.

There are a few counts of this clone. This chain connects TRBV6-1 to TRBJ1-1, with TRBD1 as a possible D gene (6 bases). Trimming shortened V by 6 bases and J by 5 bases, and 25 bases separated the two germline ends. The CDR3 spans 17 residues. Looked up from germline, CDR1 is MNHNS and CDR2 is SASEGT. The CDR3 nucleotides read TGTGCCAGCAGCCTAGTCTGGGACACGGGGGGGAATACTGAAGCTTTCTTT. Its translation is CASSLVWDTGGNTEAFF.